These 29 T cell receptor beta chains originate from one sample sequenced in a study of blood T cell repertoires in COVID-19 (dated by TCRdb to about 2020). The library was built by means of the immunoSEQ multiplex PCR assay. In TCRdb, the immuneACCESS table is reduced to in-frame sequences with V and J assigned. These tables do not hold every clone; where another copy was compared, an unresolved V gene accounts for under half, and the others remain unexplained. The sample records about 33,000 clones, approximately 86% of which are singletons. Roughly 6.3% of the sample is held by the ten biggest clonotypes. Sequenced input: peripheral blood. These receptors came from a human donor in a cohort sampled during active COVID-19.

The genes are TRBV10-2 and TRBJ1-1; 9 bases line up with TRBD1. The V and J ends lost 10 bases and 0 bases, in that order; junction bases with no gene match: 6. This CDR3 contains 14 residues. CDR1 WSHSY and CDR2 SAAADI come from the germline V gene. The DNA of the CDR3 is TGCGCCATACGACAGGGGGGAATGAACACTGAAGCTTTCTTT. This gives the protein CAIRQGGMNTEAFF.

The chain joins TRBV20-1 to TRBJ1-2; D gene ambiguous. The CDR3 spans 11 residues. Germline V gene data show CDR1 as DFQATT and CDR2 as SNEGSKA (reference sequence). Trimming took 3 bases from V and 4 from J, leaving 6 bases between them. CDR3 residues: CSARAGYGYTF. Written as DNA, the CDR3 is TGCAGTGCTAGGGCAGGCTATGGCTACACCTTC.

This chain joins TRBV5-4 and TRBJ2-2; TRBD2 matches at 7 bases. The germline gives CDR1 SGHNT, CDR2 YYREEE (reference sequence). The CDR3 is 15 residues long. V lost 4 bases, J lost 8 bases, and 11 bases stayed unmatched. The CDR3: CASSVGTKDGGELFF. CDR3 nucleotide sequence: TGTGCCAGCAGCGTAGGGACTAAAGACGGAGGGGAGCTGTTTTTT.

The V and J genes are TRBV6-5 and TRBJ2-2, with D unclear. Trimming left V 5 bases short and J 4 bases short, with 8 bases between. The germline V gene encodes CDR1 MNHEY and CDR2 SVGAGI. The CDR3 consists of 13 residues. The CDR3 nucleotides are TGTGCCAGCAGTCGCCACAGCACCGGGGAGCTGTTTTTT. It codes for CASSRHSTGELFF.

The chain recombines TRBV11-2 with TRBJ2-7; 9 bases map to TRBD1. This CDR3 comprises 14 residues. V shed 5 bases and J 6 bases; nucleotides not matched to a gene: 8. Germline CDR1 reads SGHAT; CDR2 reads FQNNGV. CDR3 nucleotides: TGTGCCAGCAGCCTCGACAGGGGGGTGGGCGAGCAGTACTTC. It translates to CASSLDRGVGEQYF.

This rearrangement joins TRBV19 to TRBJ1-3, with 7 bases aligning to TRBD1. CDR1 LNHDA and CDR2 SQIVND come from the germline V gene (reference sequence). Trimming took 4 bases from V and 0 from J; bases not matched to a gene: 3. The CDR3 loop spans 15 amino acids. CDR3 residues: CASSTRDSSGNTIYF. CDR3 bases: TGTGCCAGTAGTACCCGGGACAGCTCTGGAAACACCATATATTTT.

This sequence joins TRBV5-5 and TRBJ2-3; 9 bases are a match to TRBD2. The germline CDR1 and CDR2 sequences are SGHKS and YYEKEE (reference sequence). The CDR3 covers 16 residues. V dropped 6 bases and J dropped 2; count of bases not matched to a gene: 10. CDR3 bases: TGTGCCAGCACCTTTCTAAGCGGGGGGCCCACAGATACGCAGTATTTT. This sequence encodes CASTFLSGGPTDTQYF.

This clone was detected only a few times. CDR3 DNA: TGCGCCAGCAGCATCCTGGCGGGAGGAGCCCCCTACGAGCAGTACTTC. Protein: CASSILAGGAPYEQYF. This sequence joins TRBV5-1 and TRBJ2-7; the match to TRBD2 covers 8 bases. The CDR3 spans 16 residues. V gave up 4 bases and J gave up 2 bases; unmatched junction bases: 11. Germline V gives CDR1 SGHRS, CDR2 YFSETQ. Full variable domain (missing parts from reference TRBV5-1 and TRBJ2-7): KAGVTQTPRYLIKTRGQQVTLSCSPISGHRSVSWYQQTPGQGLQFLFEYFSETQRNKGNFPGRFSGRQFSNSRSEMNVSTLELGDSALYLCASSILAGGAPYEQYFGPGTRLTVT.

The chain uses TRBV12-3 or TRBV12-4 and TRBJ1-2; 7 nucleotides match TRBD1. The CDR3 is 12 amino acids. V was clipped by 7 bases and J by 7 bases; unmatched bases: 6. The CDR3 spells CASTDRAGGYTF. CDR3 coding DNA: TGTGCCAGCACCGACAGGGCAGGTGGCTACACCTTC.

This clone was found a few times. This chain uses TRBV7-9 with TRBJ2-2; 7 bases line up with TRBD2. Germline loops: CDR1 SEHNR, CDR2 FQNEAQ (reference sequence). CDR3 size: 15 residues. Unmatched junction bases numbered 11, after V lost 7 bases and J lost 6 bases. As DNA, the CDR3 is TGTGCCAGCACCGCTCGGGGGGTTGAATCCGGGGAGCTGTTTTTT. Its translation is CASTARGVESGELFF.

The gene calls are TRBV4-3 and TRBJ1-5; a weak D match, TRBD1 (5 bases). Germline V gives CDR1 LGHNA, CDR2 YSLEER. The CDR3 consists of 13 residues. Trimming took off 1 base at V and 5 bases at J, with 6 bases between the two ends. CDR3 loop: CASSQGGDQPQHF. The CDR3 region has the DNA TGCGCCAGCAGCCAAGGGGGGGATCAGCCCCAGCATTTT.

The chain recombines TRBV7-2 with TRBJ2-7, with D hard to call. Germline lookup yields CDR1 SGHTA and CDR2 FQGNSA. This CDR3 has 14 amino acids. V lost 1 base and J 6 bases, leaving 13 bases between the germline ends. The CDR3 nucleotides read TGTGCCAGCAGCTTAGGCCCGGTCTCCGCCGAGCAGTACTTC. Protein: CASSLGPVSAEQYF.

The rearrangement joins TRBV2 to TRBJ2-5; D gene unclear. CDR3 size: 11 residues. Germline V gene sequence: CDR1 SNHLY, CDR2 FYNNEI. The V and J ends lost 8 bases and 5 bases respectively, with 9 bases between them. The CDR3 protein is CASGLKETQYF. The CDR3 coding sequence is TGTGCCAGCGGCCTCAAGGAGACCCAGTACTTC. Based on the CDR3 plus reference TRBV2 and TRBJ2-5, the full variable domain is EPEVTQTPSHQVTQMGQEVILRCVPISNHLYFYWYRQILGQKVEFLVSFYNNEISEKSEIFDDQFSVERPDGSNFTLKIRSTKLEDSAMYFCASGLKETQYFGPGTRLLVL.

This chain connects TRBV9 to TRBJ2-1; 11 bases match TRBD2. V lost 5 bases to trimming and J lost 6 bases; unmatched junction nucleotides: 7. Germline CDR1 and CDR2: SGDLS and YYNGEE. CDR3 length: 15 residues. The CDR3 nucleotides read TGTGCCAGCAGTCCAACTAGCGGGAGAGGCAATGAGCAGTTCTTC. Translation: CASSPTSGRGNEQFF.

V usage is TRBV27 and J usage is TRBJ2-2; 7 nucleotides agree with TRBD1. V was clipped by 5 bases and J by 0 bases; unmatched bases: 6. From germline, CDR1 is MNHEY and CDR2 SMNVEV (reference sequence). This CDR3 comprises 16 residues. In DNA, the CDR3 is TGTGCCAGCAGTCCGACAGGGACACCGAACACCGGGGAGCTGTTTTTT. Its protein product is CASSPTGTPNTGELFF.

This clone has only a few counts. The rearrangement links TRBV6-4 to TRBJ2-2, with a weak D call TRBD1 (5 bases). This CDR3 is built from 14 residues. The V gene lost 8 bases and the J gene lost 2 bases, with 12 bases spanning the gap. CDR1 is MRHNA, CDR2 SNTAGT, per germline. CDR3 DNA sequence: TGTGCCAGCCAAAAGGGGCCAAACACCGGGGAGCTGTTTTTT. It yields the protein CASQKGPNTGELFF.

The chain has TRBV9 and TRBJ2-4; 7 positions match TRBD1. The germline V gene has CDR1 SGDLS and CDR2 YYNGEE. The CDR3 contains 16 residues. V was clipped by 3 bases and J by 0 bases; unmatched bases: 6. The CDR3 here is CASSEGQSLAKNIQYF. In DNA form, the CDR3 reads TGTGCCAGCAGCGAGGGACAGTCACTAGCCAAAAACATTCAGTACTTC.

V gene TRBV27 combines with J gene TRBJ2-5; possible D gene TRBD2, 6 bases. Per germline, CDR1 MNHEY and CDR2 SMNVEV (reference sequence). V lost 5 bases to trimming and J lost 2 bases, with 21 bases between them. This CDR3 has 17 residues. CDR3 in amino acids: CASSGLFRGVQQETQYF. The CDR3 DNA sequence: TGTGCCAGCAGTGGACTCTTTCGCGGGGTCCAGCAAGAGACCCAGTACTTC.

The J gene is TRBJ2-5, the V gene TRBV18; tentatively, D is TRBD2 (5 bases). This CDR3 is built from 15 residues. Germline V gene data show CDR1 as KGHSH and CDR2 as LQKENI. Trimming shortened V by 3 bases and J by 1 base, and 12 bases separated the two germline ends. CDR3 region: CASSPRAGFQETQYF. The CDR3 DNA sequence: TGTGCCAGCTCACCGAGGGCGGGCTTCCAAGAGACCCAGTACTTC.

This chain links TRBV19 with TRBJ2-3; D unresolved. CDR1 and CDR2 from the germline V gene are LNHDA and SQIVND (reference sequence). The CDR3 runs to 14 residues. The V end lost 1 base, the J end lost 6 bases, and 11 bases lay between the germline ends. This CDR3 reads CASSIGHRIDTQYF. In DNA, the CDR3 is TGTGCCAGTAGTATAGGACATAGGATCGATACGCAGTATTTT.

The chain joins TRBV29-1 to TRBJ1-4; TRBD1 is a possible D gene (5 bases). V lost 4 bases to trimming and J lost 14 bases, with 20 bases between them. This CDR3 spans 13 amino acids. The V gene's germline CDR1 is SQVTM and CDR2 ANQGSEA. The CDR3 DNA follows: TGCAGCGTTGGGGGACTAGTGCCAGATTATCTGTTTTTT. Translated, it gives CSVGGLVPDYLFF.

V is TRBV4-2 and J is TRBJ2-4; D gene uncertain. CDR3 size: 16 residues. Germline values: CDR1 LGHNA, CDR2 YNFKEQ. The V end lost 0 bases, the J end lost 8 bases, and 17 bases lay between the germline ends. CDR3 nucleotides: TGTGCCAGCAGCCAAGATAGGAGTAGCACGACTCACATTCAGTACTTC. Its protein is CASSQDRSSTTHIQYF.

The CDR3 DNA is TGTGCCAGCAGTACAGGACTAACTAGCGGGGATCAAGAGACCCAGTACTTC. Protein: CASSTGLTSGDQETQYF. The genes are TRBV28 and TRBJ2-5; TRBD2 agrees at 10 bases. Trimming removed 5 bases from V and 2 bases from J; junction bases left unmatched: 11. Germline V gene lookup returns CDR1 MDHEN and CDR2 SYDVKM. The CDR3 length is 17 residues.

The chain links TRBV19 to TRBJ2-2, with D uncertain. V was trimmed by 0 bases and J by 0 bases, leaving 5 bases between them. The CDR3 spans 15 residues. Germline V gives CDR1 LNHDA, CDR2 SQIVND (reference sequence). CDR3 region: CASSIDVANTGELFF. CDR3 coding DNA: TGTGCCAGTAGTATAGATGTAGCGAACACCGGGGAGCTGTTTTTT.

This clone has only one observation. The chain employs TRBV3-1 (or the pseudogene TRBV3-2) and TRBJ1-1; tentatively, D is TRBD1 (6 bases). This CDR3 region has 14 residues. Germline CDR1 is LGHDT and CDR2 is YNNKEL (reference sequence). Trimming removed 4 bases at V and 4 bases at J, with 13 bases between. CDR3 residues: CASSRSGEGTEAFF. Written as DNA, the CDR3 is TGTGCCAGCAGCCGCTCAGGGGAAGGCACTGAAGCTTTCTTT.

The rearrangement uses TRBV6-6 and TRBJ2-5, with a weak D call TRBD1 (6 bases). CDR3 length equals 12 residues. Looked up from germline, CDR1 is MNHNY and CDR2 is SVGAGI (reference sequence). V lost 7 bases to trimming and J lost 5 bases, with 11 bases between them. This CDR3 is CASNAGAETQYF. The CDR3 region has the DNA TGTGCCAGCAACGCAGGGGCTGAGACCCAGTACTTC.

The chain couples TRBV7-8 to TRBJ2-3; 8 nucleotides agree with TRBD2. The V and J ends lost 2 bases and 6 bases, in that order; junction bases with no gene match: 4. The CDR3 spans 14 residues. CDR1 is SGHVS, CDR2 FQNEAQ, per germline. The CDR3 DNA sequence: TGTGCCAGCAGCTTAAGACTAGCGAGGGATACGCAGTATTTT. Protein product: CASSLRLARDTQYF.

V is TRBV21-1 and J is TRBJ2-3; TRBD2 is taken as the D call from the table, unchecked against the DNA. TRBV21-1 counts as a pseudogene. CDR3 length equals 15 residues. In nucleotides, the CDR3 is TGTGCCAGCAGCACCCTAGCGGGGGGGGGAGATACGCAGTATTTT. This encodes CASSTLAGGGDTQYF.

The chain is built from TRBV7-8 and TRBJ2-7, with 7 positions matching TRBD2. The trim removed 8 bases at V and 7 bases at J, leaving 11 bases unmatched. The length of the CDR3 is 13 residues. Germline-derived CDR1 and CDR2 are SGHVS and FQNEAQ. CDR3 DNA sequence: TGTGCCAGCGGGGCCCTAGCGGCGACTGAGCAGTACTTC. Translating it yields CASGALAATEQYF.